These 7 T cell receptor beta chains were all obtained from the same sample, sequenced in a study of Ad26.COV2.S vaccination and SARS-CoV-2 variants (dated by TCRdb to about 2021). Read against the paper, the sample's treatment or condition label means: roughly 18 received Ad26.COV2.S at low or high dose, single or two shots; about 5 received placebo; per-sample allocation not given. For vaccine and placebo recipients, repertoires were sequenced using samples collected on day 63 after the first injection. The method behind the library was the immunoSEQ multiplex PCR assay. The clones in this table, taken by TCRdb from immuneACCESS, are in-frame only. Not every clone is retained; where verified, under half of the shortfall comes from an unresolved V gene, and the cause of the rest is unknown. The sample yields hundreds of thousands of clones; approximately 89% were counted once. Over 2% of the sample belongs to the ten largest clones.

Material: peripheral blood, obtained in a trial of Ad26.COV2.S vaccine versus placebo. The receptor source for this set is a person aged 18 to 59 who received the Ad26.COV2.S COVID-19 vaccine or a placebo.

The J gene is TRBJ1-2, the V gene TRBV30; D unclear. Germline V gives CDR1 GTSNPN, CDR2 SVGIG (reference sequence). V gave up 0 bases and J gave up 8 bases, with 13 bases separating them. The CDR3 loop spans 13 amino acids. The CDR3 sequence is CAWSVEQFGGYTF. CDR3 DNA sequence: TGTGCCTGGAGTGTCGAACAGTTTGGGGGCTACACCTTC.

The rearrangement links TRBV9 to TRBJ1-1, with D perhaps TRBD1 (5 bases). The V end lost 0 bases, the J end lost 4 bases, and 13 bases lay between the germline ends. The CDR3 sequence is 15 residues long. Germline loops: CDR1 SGDLS, CDR2 YYNGEE. CDR3 sequence (DNA): TGTGCCAGCAGCGTAGGTGGGGCATTGAGCACTGAAGCTTTCTTT. It specifies CASSVGGALSTEAFF.

This clone was picked up one time. In DNA, the CDR3 is TGTGCCAGCAAACCGGGGTCAGCTGGAAACACCATATATTTT. Its protein is CASKPGSAGNTIYF. The chain uses TRBV19 and TRBJ1-3; D is ambiguous. Germline lookup yields CDR1 LNHDA and CDR2 SQIVND (reference sequence). With 9 bases removed from V and 2 bases from J, the gap between germline ends came to 14 bases. The CDR3 consists of 14 residues.

J is TRBJ2-2 and V is TRBV27; 11 nucleotides line up with TRBD1. CDR1 and CDR2 from the germline V gene are MNHEY and SMNVEV (reference sequence). The J segment lost 1 base and the V segment lost 1 base, leaving 5 bases of the junction unmatched. The CDR3 loop spans 18 amino acids. The CDR3 DNA is TGTGCCAGCAGTTTATGGGGACAGGGGGGCGTGAACACCGGGGAGCTGTTTTTT. This codes for CASSLWGQGGVNTGELFF.

The chain uses TRBV12-3 or TRBV12-4 and TRBJ1-1; TRBD1 might be the D (5 bases). The V and J ends lost 1 base and 4 bases respectively, with 7 bases between them. The CDR3 has 13 residues. This CDR3 is CASSLGGRTEAFF. CDR3 bases: TGTGCCAGCAGTTTAGGGGGCCGCACTGAAGCTTTCTTT.

This chain joins TRBV7-2 and TRBJ2-1, with a tentative D call TRBD2 (5 bases). This CDR3 region has 13 residues. Germline V gives CDR1 SGHTA, CDR2 FQGNSA. The V end lost 3 bases, the J end lost 2 bases, and 5 bases lay between the germline ends. CDR3 sequence: CASSFGAYNEQFF. As DNA, the CDR3 is TGTGCCAGCAGCTTCGGGGCCTACAATGAGCAGTTCTTC.

The J gene is TRBJ1-6, the V gene TRBV2; D not certain. The CDR3 is 16 residues long. CDR1 is SNHLY and CDR2 is FYNNEI in the germline V gene. Trimming removed 6 bases from V and 0 bases from J, with 12 bases in between. DNA of the CDR3: TGTGCCAGCAGGCAACGTGGGAGCTCCTATAATTCACCCCTCCACTTT. Translating it yields CASRQRGSSYNSPLHF. The whole variable domain, filled in from reference TRBV2 and TRBJ1-6, reads EPEVTQTPSHQVTQMGQEVILRCVPISNHLYFYWYRQILGQKVEFLVSFYNNEISEKSEIFDDQFSVERPDGSNFTLKIRSTKLEDSAMYFCASRQRGSSYNSPLHFGNGTRLTVT.